This T cell receptor beta chain appears in the sequencing data of a study of PD-1 blockade in mismatch repair-deficient tumors (dated by TCRdb to 2016 to 2017). Looking at the study overall: Between September 2013 and 2016, around 91 consecutive patients with 12 mismatch repair-deficient cancer types, all previously treated and progressing, were enrolled in the trial. Deep sequencing of TCR CDR3 regions was used to track tumor-associated T cell clones in peripheral blood of patients responding to PD-1 blockade.

Of note for this clone: The clone's antigen remains unknown. No base qualities exist here, and no much larger clone lies one base off it.

The receptor library was made with the immunoSEQ multiplex PCR assay. What TCRdb holds here is the immuneACCESS table cut down to in-frame rearrangements. Part of the clones is not present; checked against another copy, under half of the missing clones reflect an unresolved V gene, and the others are unexplained. The sample data list around 120,000 clones, and more than 70% of these were observed just once. Of the sample, 10% to 15% falls within the top ten clones. From the germline V gene, CDR1 is SGHTA and CDR2 is FQGNSA. The CDR3 sequence holds 13 residues, the cysteine and phenylalanine included. CDR3 DNA is the only sequence kept; it has 39 bases, read in frame from the first base. The V and J ends are trimmed by 1 base and 4 bases, leaving 5 bases between them. Mismatch repair deficiency in every enrolled patient was established by polymerase chain reaction or immunohistochemistry. A few patients who responded to pembrolizumab therapy underwent TCR sequencing. The phase II trial prospectively evaluated PD-1 blockade with pembrolizumab in advanced mismatch repair-deficient cancers, independent of tissue of origin. Peripheral blood T cell samples were serially collected before and at multiple times after PD-1 blockade was started. Blood sampling times were reported as weeks after the first pembrolizumab dose.

Results and caveats for the whole study, not just this receptor: Clones residing in the tumor, which were often undetectable in blood before treatment, expanded quickly after pembrolizumab and then contracted, generally before radiologic responses.

The source of this sequence is an adult with mismatch repair-deficient cancer. The material was peripheral blood, obtained just over 70 weeks after starting pembrolizumab. The sequence is built from TRBV7-2 and TRBJ1-5; no D gene can be assigned with confidence. In nucleotides, the sequence is TGTGCCAGCAGCTTAGGACAAAATCAGCCCCAGCATTTT. Translated, it gives CASSLGQNQPQHF.